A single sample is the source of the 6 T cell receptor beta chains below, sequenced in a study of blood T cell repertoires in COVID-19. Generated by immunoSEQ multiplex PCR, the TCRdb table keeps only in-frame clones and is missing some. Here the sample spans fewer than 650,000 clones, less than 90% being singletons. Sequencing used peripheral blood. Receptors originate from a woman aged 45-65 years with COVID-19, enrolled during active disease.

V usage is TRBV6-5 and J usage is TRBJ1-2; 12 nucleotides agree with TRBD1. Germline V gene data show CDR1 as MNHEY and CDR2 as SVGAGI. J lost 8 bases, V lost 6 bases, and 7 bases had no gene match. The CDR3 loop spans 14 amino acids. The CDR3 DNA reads TGTGCCAGCAGGGGGACAGGGGGCGCCTGGGGCTACACCTTC. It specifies CASRGTGGAWGYTF.

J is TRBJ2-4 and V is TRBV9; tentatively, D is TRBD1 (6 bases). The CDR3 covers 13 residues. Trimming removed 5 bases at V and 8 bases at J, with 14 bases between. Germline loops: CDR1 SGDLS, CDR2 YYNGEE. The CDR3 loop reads CASSPGESDIQYF. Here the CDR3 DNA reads TGTGCCAGCAGTCCAGGGGAGTCGGACATTCAGTACTTC. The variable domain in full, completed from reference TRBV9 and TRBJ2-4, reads DSGVTQTPKHLITATGQRVTLRCSPRSGDLSVYWYQQSLDQGLQFLIQYYNGEERAKGNILERFSAQQFPDLHSELNLSSLELGDSALYFCASSPGESDIQYFGAGTRLSVL.

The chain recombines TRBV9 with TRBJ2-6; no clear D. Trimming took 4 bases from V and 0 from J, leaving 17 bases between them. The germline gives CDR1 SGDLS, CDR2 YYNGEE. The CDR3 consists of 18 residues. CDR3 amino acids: CASSPRSRPSSGANVLTF. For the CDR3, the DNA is TGTGCCAGCAGCCCCCGGAGCCGTCCTAGCTCTGGGGCCAACGTCCTGACTTTC.

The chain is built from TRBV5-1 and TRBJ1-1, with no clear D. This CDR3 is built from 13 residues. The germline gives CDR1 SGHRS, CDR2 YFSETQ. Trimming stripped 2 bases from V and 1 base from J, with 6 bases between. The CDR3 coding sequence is TGCGCCAGCAGCTTCGGGAGGAACACTGAAGCTTTCTTT. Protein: CASSFGRNTEAFF.

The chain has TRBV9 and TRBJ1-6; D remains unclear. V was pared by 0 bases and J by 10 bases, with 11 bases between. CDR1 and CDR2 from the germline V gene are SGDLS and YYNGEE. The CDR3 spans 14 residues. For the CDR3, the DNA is TGTGCCAGCAGCGTAGCAGAAATTGGCTCACCCCTCCACTTT. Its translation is CASSVAEIGSPLHF.

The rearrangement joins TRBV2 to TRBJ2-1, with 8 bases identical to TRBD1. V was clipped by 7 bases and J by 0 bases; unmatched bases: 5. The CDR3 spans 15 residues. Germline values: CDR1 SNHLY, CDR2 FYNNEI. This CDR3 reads CASTRDRSSYNEQFF. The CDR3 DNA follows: TGTGCCAGCACTCGGGACAGGAGCTCCTACAATGAGCAGTTCTTC.